This TCR beta chain was captured by sequencing in a study of shared clonotypes between healthy human individuals. Turning to this clone: Its specificity is not known.

HIV-negative, healthy adults without recent acute infections or vaccinations were the donors. Extraction of genomic DNA in unsorted samples used approximately 94 million PBMCs. Findings and caveats of the study: The small donor group covered limited genetic and exposure diversity.

V lost 4 bases and J lost 0, with 11 bases in between. Germline CDR1 is SGHRS and CDR2 is YFSETQ. CDR3 length equals 15 residues. Ten immunoSEQ deep assay plates were used to sequence unsorted PBMC DNA. This table comes from immunoSEQ multiplex PCR, and its TCRdb copy is limited to in-frame clones, with some not included. The data hold 450,000 to 600,000 clones, with around 79% observed a single time. The clonotype originates from a woman in her 40s in good health. Some clones in this sample may be carry-over from other donors' samples. Sequencing input: PBMCs. This sequence joins TRBV5-1 and TRBJ2-1; D not resolved. The CDR3 protein is CASSPGRSSYNEQFF. Here the CDR3 DNA reads TGCGCCAGCAGCCCCGGACGCAGCTCCTACAATGAGCAGTTCTTC.